This TCR beta chain was identified during a study of shared clonotypes between healthy human individuals. Study-wide findings and caveats: For naive CD4 cells, approximately 4.7% of clonotypes were shared across a handful of donors. Sampling covered blood only; tissue repertoires likely differ.

Of note for this clone: Its cognate antigen is unknown.

CDR1 MNHEY and CDR2 SMNVEV come from the germline V gene (reference sequence). The CDR3 contains 15 residues. The V gene lost 2 bases and the J gene lost 7 bases, with 15 bases spanning the gap. Sequenced by immunoSEQ multiplex PCR; TCRdb stores in-frame clones only, minus some. Of 2 million to 2.5 million clones in the sample, over 90% were seen once. The material sequenced was naive CD4+ T cells from PBMCs. The subset here: CD45RA+ positively selected. The chain recombines TRBV27 with TRBJ2-1; no clear D gene. This receptor was taken from a young man in good health. Some clones in this sample may be carry-over from other donors' samples. CDR3 DNA sequence: TGTGCCAGCAGTTTAGGCCTCCCACCCAAGAATGAGCAGTTCTTC. It yields the protein CASSLGLPPKNEQFF.